Following are 20 T cell receptor beta chains from one sample sequenced in a study of blood T cell repertoires in COVID-19. Sequencing used immunoSEQ multiplex PCR; TCRdb keeps in-frame clones, though not all of them. The table includes 250,000 to 350,000 clones, approximately 89% detected once. Sequencing was performed on peripheral blood. These receptors came from a woman in her sixties or seventies with acute or convalescent COVID-19.

CDR3 in amino acids: CASSPFGGEQFF. In nucleotides, the CDR3 is TGCGCCAGCAGCCCTTTCGGGGGGGAGCAGTTCTTC. J is TRBJ2-1 and V is TRBV4-3; 7 nucleotides agree with TRBD2. Looked up from germline, CDR1 is LGHNA and CDR2 is YSLEER. J was trimmed by 10 bases and V by 4 bases; bases with no gene match: 4. The CDR3 loop spans 12 amino acids.

For this clone: The same CDR3 also results from other DNA sequences found in this sample. The gene calls are TRBV6-5 and TRBJ1-3; D gene uncertain. Trimming removed 0 bases from V and 0 bases from J, with 9 bases in between. The CDR3 spans 16 residues. CDR1 MNHEY and CDR2 SVGAGI come from the germline V gene. In DNA, the CDR3 is TGTGCCAGCAGTTACTCGAGGAGAAGCTCTGGAAACACCATATATTTT. Translating it yields CASSYSRRSSGNTIYF.

The chain combines TRBV5-1 with TRBJ2-7; 8 bases align to TRBD1. J lost 2 bases, V lost 2 bases, and 6 bases had no gene match. This CDR3 region has 15 residues. Germline CDR1 reads SGHRS; CDR2 reads YFSETQ. The CDR3 here is CASSFGGTGPYEQYF. CDR3 DNA: TGCGCCAGCAGCTTTGGAGGGACAGGACCCTACGAGCAGTACTTC.

The chain joins TRBV15 to TRBJ2-1; TRBD2 is a possible D gene (7 bases). Germline V gives CDR1 LNHNV, CDR2 YYDKDF (reference sequence). The CDR3 covers 18 residues. The V gene lost 0 bases and the J gene lost 4 bases, with 19 bases spanning the gap. The CDR3 here is CATSRDLLGGGAYNEQFF. CDR3 coding DNA: TGTGCCACCAGCAGAGATCTTTTAGGCGGGGGCGCTTACAATGAGCAGTTCTTC. Full variable domain (outside the CDR3, taken from reference TRBV15 and TRBJ2-1): DAMVIQNPRYQVTQFGKPVTLSCSQTLNHNVMYWYQQKSSQAPKLLFHYYDKDFNNEADTPDNFQSRRPNTSFCFLDIRSPGLGDTAMYLCATSRDLLGGGAYNEQFFGPGTRLTVL.

The genes are TRBV10-3 and TRBJ2-7; D perhaps matches TRBD2 (7 bases). In germline, CDR1 is ENHRY, CDR2 SYGVKD. Trimming shortened V by 2 bases and J by 2 bases, and 13 bases separated the two germline ends. The CDR3 contains 15 residues. The CDR3 here is CAISENRGGPYEQYF. As DNA, the CDR3 is TGTGCCATCAGTGAGAATAGGGGGGGTCCCTACGAGCAGTACTTC.

J is TRBJ2-2 and V is TRBV7-2, with TRBD1 as a possible D gene (5 bases). Germline values: CDR1 SGHTA, CDR2 FQGNSA. The V end lost 4 bases, the J end lost 8 bases, and 11 bases lay between the germline ends. This CDR3 spans 13 amino acids. CDR3 sequence (DNA): TGTGCCAGCAGCTCAGGGCCTCTGGGGGAGCTGTTTTTT. Translating gives CASSSGPLGELFF.

The table lists this clone with a count of one. The genes are TRBV20-1 and TRBJ2-1, with D maybe TRBD2 (5 bases). The germline V and J ends were trimmed by 0 bases and 14 bases, with 11 bases remaining between them. CDR1 and CDR2 (germline): DFQATT, SNEGSKA (reference sequence). The CDR3 runs 11 residues. The CDR3 here is CSARDTTRKFF. For the CDR3, the DNA is TGCAGTGCTAGAGATACTACTAGGAAGTTCTTC.

V and J are TRBV7-9 and TRBJ2-2; TRBD2 agrees at 8 bases. Germline CDR1 reads SEHNR; CDR2 reads FQNEAQ (reference sequence). V trimming: 5 bases; J trimming: 4 bases; junction bases outside the gene matches: 3. CDR3 length equals 14 residues. The CDR3 DNA reads as TGTGCCAGCAGCGCGAGCGGGAGCACCGGGGAGCTGTTTTTT. Protein: CASSASGSTGELFF.

For this clone: The same CDR3 arises from other DNA sequences in this sample as well. The chain is built from TRBV28 and TRBJ2-7, with 11 nucleotides matching TRBD1. Trimming at V came to 2 bases and at J to 3 bases, leaving 3 bases not matched to a gene. CDR1 is MDHEN and CDR2 is SYDVKM in the germline V gene. The CDR3 spans 15 residues. CDR3 sequence reads: CASSLTGTGGYEQYF. The CDR3 DNA reads as TGTGCCAGCAGTTTAACAGGGACAGGGGGCTACGAGCAGTACTTC.

The gene calls are TRBV27 and TRBJ1-6, with D maybe TRBD1 (5 bases). This CDR3 is built from 17 residues. The germline V gene encodes CDR1 MNHEY and CDR2 SMNVEV (reference sequence). V was trimmed by 3 bases and J by 9 bases, leaving 21 bases between them. Written as DNA, the CDR3 is TGTGCCAGCAGTTTTGAGAGGAGGGGTCGAAATATTTCACCCCTCCACTTT. Its protein is CASSFERRGRNISPLHF.

V usage is TRBV12-3 or TRBV12-4 and J usage is TRBJ2-7; D remains unclear. V dropped 5 bases and J dropped 5 bases, with 13 bases sitting between them. CDR3 length equals 13 residues. The CDR3 is CASSMAVTHEQYF. CDR3 coding DNA: TGTGCCAGCAGTATGGCAGTTACCCACGAGCAGTACTTC.

The table lists this clone with a few counts. Other nucleotide sequences from this sample produce the same CDR3. V and J are TRBV4-1 and TRBJ2-7, with D perhaps TRBD2 (5 bases). The V gene lost 0 bases and the J gene lost 4 bases, with 7 bases spanning the gap. There are 13 residues in the CDR3. The germline V gene encodes CDR1 MGHRA and CDR2 YSYEKL. The chain's CDR3 is CASSQDRGYEQYF. CDR3 bases: TGCGCCAGCAGCCAAGATCGCGGGTACGAGCAGTACTTC.

This sequence joins TRBV5-5 and TRBJ2-7; D might be TRBD2 (5 bases). Trimming removed 4 bases at V and 0 bases at J, with 8 bases between. Germline-derived CDR1 and CDR2 are SGHKS and YYEKEE (reference sequence). The CDR3 sequence is 13 residues long. For the CDR3, the DNA is TGTGCCAGCAGCACTGGAGGCTCCTACGAGCAGTACTTC. Protein product: CASSTGGSYEQYF.

This chain connects TRBV9 to TRBJ1-2, with a possible D match to TRBD1 (5 bases). The CDR3 consists of 14 residues. Per the germline V gene, CDR1 is SGDLS and CDR2 is YYNGEE. Trimming removed 0 bases from V and 1 base from J, with 7 bases in between. The CDR3 DNA is TGTGCCAGCAGCGTAGGGGGGGTTAACTATGGCTACACCTTC. Protein: CASSVGGVNYGYTF.

The rearrangement joins TRBV7-9 to TRBJ2-5; D is unresolved. Germline V gene lookup returns CDR1 SEHNR and CDR2 FQNEAQ (reference sequence). The CDR3 length is 15 residues. Trimming removed 0 bases from V and 2 bases from J, with 10 bases in between. The CDR3 reads CASSLAESPQETQYF. CDR3 coding DNA: TGTGCCAGCAGCTTAGCGGAGTCTCCACAAGAGACCCAGTACTTC.

This clone was counted a single time. The chain links TRBV5-8 to TRBJ1-5; the D gene is possibly TRBD1 (5 bases). CDR3 size: 14 residues. V was pared by 2 bases and J by 6 bases, with 12 bases between. Germline CDR1 reads SGHTS; CDR2 reads YDEGEE. The DNA for the CDR3 is TGTGCCAGCAGCTTCGGCAGGGCAGGTCAGCCCCAGCATTTT. This codes for CASSFGRAGQPQHF.

The chain uses TRBV18 and TRBJ2-7; TRBD2 matches 7 bases. CDR1 is KGHSH and CDR2 is LQKENI in the germline V gene. This CDR3 is built from 16 residues. Unmatched junction bases numbered 8, after V lost 3 bases and J lost 0 bases. Here the CDR3 DNA reads TGTGCCAGCTCACCCTCGGGGGGTCCCTCCTCCTACGAGCAGTACTTC. Its translation: CASSPSGGPSSYEQYF.

The V and J genes are TRBV19 and TRBJ1-4; D may be TRBD1 (5 bases). The CDR3 covers 16 residues. The ends were cut back, 5 bases at V and 0 bases at J, with 13 bases in the middle. Germline CDR1 LNHDA, CDR2 SQIVND (reference sequence). The CDR3 sequence is CASSPPDTATNEKLFF. The CDR3 nucleotides read TGTGCCAGTAGTCCTCCGGACACCGCAACTAATGAAAAACTGTTTTTT. The full variable domain, its missing parts supplied by reference TRBV19 and TRBJ1-4, is DGGITQSPKYLFRKEGQNVTLSCEQNLNHDAMYWYRQDPGQGLRLIYYSQIVNDFQKGDIAEGYSVSREKKESFPLTVTSAQKNPTAFYLCASSPPDTATNEKLFFGSGTQLSVL.

The chain couples TRBV2 to TRBJ1-1, with TRBD1 as a possible D gene (6 bases). Per germline, CDR1 SNHLY and CDR2 FYNNEI. V lost 6 bases and J 7 bases, leaving 15 bases between the germline ends. This CDR3 comprises 13 residues. This CDR3 reads CASRDPGQYEAFF. As DNA, the CDR3 is TGTGCCAGCAGAGACCCTGGACAGTATGAAGCTTTCTTT.

The CDR3 protein is CASSASGTPYNEQFF. CDR3 DNA sequence: TGTGCCAGCAGTGCTAGCGGTACCCCCTACAATGAGCAGTTCTTC. The V and J genes are TRBV25-1 and TRBJ2-1; TRBD2 aligns across 7 bases. Looked up from germline, CDR1 is MGHDK and CDR2 is SYGVNS. Trimming took 4 bases from V and 2 from J; bases not matched to a gene: 5. This CDR3 region has 15 residues. Complete variable domain (other parts from reference TRBV25-1 and TRBJ2-1): EADIYQTPRYLVIGTGKKITLECSQTMGHDKMYWYQQDPGMELHLIHYSYGVNSTEKGDLSSESTVSRIRTEHFPLTLESARPSHTSQYLCASSASGTPYNEQFFGPGTRLTVL.